The T cell receptor (beta chain) under discussion was sequenced for a study of T cell repertoires in cytomegalovirus infection. The wider study: Selected CMV epitopes included recently identified HLA-C-restricted ones as well as well-studied HLA-B-restricted ones. Public TCR beta signature analysis indicated the presence of both CMV infection and matching HLA type.

This CDR3 is 14 amino acids long. V was pared by 1 base and J by 11 bases, with 5 bases of the junction left unmatched. TCRdb independently ran MiXCR on the reads; one entry per CDR3 protein. The repertoire consists of about 890,000 distinct CDR3 sequences, with less than 35% occurring once and the leading ten covering over 12%. This clonotype has a handful of counts. Its antigen remains unidentified. The sample was cultured CD8+ T cells from PBMCs, taken from culture after CMV antigen stimulation. This chain links TRBV12-3 or TRBV12-4 with TRBJ1-6, with 7 bases fitting TRBD1. The sequence came from a human donor in good health (CMV status not recorded). Some clones in this sample may be carry-over from other donors' samples. The CDR3 reads CASSLEEGAAPLHF. The CDR3 DNA sequence: TGTGCCAGCAGTTTAGAAGAGGGGGCGGCACCCCTCCACTTT.